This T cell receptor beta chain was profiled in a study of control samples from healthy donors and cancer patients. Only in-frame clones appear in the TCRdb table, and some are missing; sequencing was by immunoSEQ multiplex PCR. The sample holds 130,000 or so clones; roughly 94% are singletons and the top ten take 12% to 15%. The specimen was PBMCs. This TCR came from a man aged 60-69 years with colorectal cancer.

The CDR3 sequence is CASSKLDRGQETQYF. The CDR3 DNA reads TGTGCCAGTAGTAAGTTGGACAGGGGGCAAGAGACCCAGTACTTC. The V call is TRBV19, the J call TRBJ2-5, with 10 bases aligning to TRBD1. The CDR3 is 15 residues long. In germline, CDR1 is LNHDA, CDR2 SQIVND (reference sequence). J was trimmed by 2 bases and V by 4 bases; bases with no gene match: 4.